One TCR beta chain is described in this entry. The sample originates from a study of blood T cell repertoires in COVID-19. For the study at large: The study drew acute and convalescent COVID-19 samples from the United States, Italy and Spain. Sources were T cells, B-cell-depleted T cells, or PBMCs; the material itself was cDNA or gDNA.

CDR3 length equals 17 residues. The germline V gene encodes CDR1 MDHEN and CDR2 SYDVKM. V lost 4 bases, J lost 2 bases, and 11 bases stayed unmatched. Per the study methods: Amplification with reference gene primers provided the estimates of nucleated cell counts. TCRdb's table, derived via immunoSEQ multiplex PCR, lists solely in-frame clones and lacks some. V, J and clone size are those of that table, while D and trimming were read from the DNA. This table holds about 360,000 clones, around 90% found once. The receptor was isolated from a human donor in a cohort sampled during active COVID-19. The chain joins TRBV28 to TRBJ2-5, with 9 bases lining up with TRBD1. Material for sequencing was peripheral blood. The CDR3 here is CASSSGTGLTEQETQYF. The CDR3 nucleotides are TGTGCCAGCAGTTCCGGGACAGGGCTCACCGAACAAGAGACCCAGTACTTC.